Here is one TCR beta chain with its context. Its antigen remains unidentified. The data were obtained in a study of chemoradiotherapy in HPV16-positive cancers. As for the study in general: Candidate HPV-specific clones and shared TCR motifs came from a couple of HPV16-positive patients.

V lost 1 base and J lost 4; bases outside the gene matches: 14. CDR3 length: 18 residues. Per the germline V gene, CDR1 is SGHRS and CDR2 is YFSETQ. Method: immunoSEQ multiplex PCR; TCRdb's copy keeps in-frame clones and lacks some. The sample has 9,000 to 13,000 clones, about 89% seen once. Overall study findings and caveats: Candidate HPV-specific clones and E7-related TCR motifs grew in tumor during treatment.

This sequence joins TRBV5-1 and TRBJ2-1, with 7 bases identical to TRBD2. This receptor was identified in a human donor with HPV-associated anogenital cancer. Specimen: blood, collected from a patient who underwent chemoradiotherapy. The DNA for the CDR3 is TGCGCCAGCAGCTTGTCCCAACAGCGGGGAAGAGAGTACAATGAGCAGTTCTTC. It encodes CASSLSQQRGREYNEQFF.